This TCR beta chain was found in a study of shared clonotypes between healthy human individuals. This clone was seen a single time. What it recognizes is unknown. It differs at one base from a far larger clone, so likely a read error. The CDR3 runs 12 residues. The V gene lost 5 bases and the J gene lost 12 bases, with 16 bases spanning the gap. CDR1 and CDR2 (germline): SEHNR, FQNEAQ (reference sequence). Genomic DNA (from each subset) was split evenly across several immunoSEQ plates. Per the original data handling: Without quality scores, immunoSEQ junctional reads could not be filtered like full-length reads. The method was immunoSEQ multiplex PCR; TCRdb's version includes in-frame clones alone and lacks a portion of them. The V and J calls and the clone size are those of that table, but D and trimming were determined from the DNA. The sample includes around 1,000,000 clones, about 80% of them seen just once.

The study, taken as a whole, reports: Investigators expected sequencing depth to affect clonotype sharing among donors. Generation probabilities of non-shared clonotypes were lower (relative to those shared by all four donors).

The sequence derives from a man aged 18-30 years in good health. Some clones in this sample may be carry-over from other donors' samples. The chain employs TRBV7-9 and TRBJ1-2, with a weak D call TRBD1 (6 bases). The source material was memory CD4+ T cells from PBMCs. Subset described: CD45RA-negative fraction. DNA for the CDR3: TGTGCCAGCAGCCCCGACAAGGGGGAAGACACCTTC. This encodes CASSPDKGEDTF.